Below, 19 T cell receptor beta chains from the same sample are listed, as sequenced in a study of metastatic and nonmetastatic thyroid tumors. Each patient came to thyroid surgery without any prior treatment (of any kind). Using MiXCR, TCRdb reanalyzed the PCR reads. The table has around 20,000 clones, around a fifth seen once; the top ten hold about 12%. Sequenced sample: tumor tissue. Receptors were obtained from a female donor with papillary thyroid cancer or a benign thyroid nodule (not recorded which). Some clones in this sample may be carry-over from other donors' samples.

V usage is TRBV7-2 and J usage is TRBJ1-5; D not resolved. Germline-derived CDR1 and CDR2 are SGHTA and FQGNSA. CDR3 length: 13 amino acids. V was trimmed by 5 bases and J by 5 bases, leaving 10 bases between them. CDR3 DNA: TGTGCCAGCAGCCCAGAGCGGGATCAGCCCCAGCATTTT. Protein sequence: CASSPERDQPQHF. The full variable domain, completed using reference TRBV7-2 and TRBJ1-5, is GAGVSQSPSNKVTEKGKDVELRCDPISGHTALYWYRQSLGQGLEFLIYFQGNSAPDKSGLPSDRFSAERTGGSVSTLTIQRTQQEDSAVYLCASSPERDQPQHFGDGTRLSIL.

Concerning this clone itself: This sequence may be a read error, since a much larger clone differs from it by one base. The CDR3 here is CSASIQGQAFF. The CDR3, as DNA: TGCAGTGCTAGTATACAGGGTCAAGCTTTCTTT. V gene TRBV20-1 combines with J gene TRBJ1-1; perhaps TRBD1 as D (6 bases). Between the trimmed V and J ends, which lost 3 bases and 9 bases, there was a span of 11 bases. CDR3 length equals 11 residues. Germline loops: CDR1 DFQATT, CDR2 SNEGSKA (reference sequence).

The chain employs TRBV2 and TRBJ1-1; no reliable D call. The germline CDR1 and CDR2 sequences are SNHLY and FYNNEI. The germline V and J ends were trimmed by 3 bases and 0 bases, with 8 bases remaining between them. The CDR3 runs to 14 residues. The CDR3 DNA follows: TGTGCCAGCAGTGATTTAGAGCTGAACACTGAAGCTTTCTTT. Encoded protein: CASSDLELNTEAFF.

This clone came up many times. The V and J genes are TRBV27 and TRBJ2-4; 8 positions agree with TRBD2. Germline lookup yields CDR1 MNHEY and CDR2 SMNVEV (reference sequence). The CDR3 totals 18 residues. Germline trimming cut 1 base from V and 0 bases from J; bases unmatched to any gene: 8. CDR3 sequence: CASSLYSGITLAKNIQYF. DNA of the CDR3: TGTGCCAGCAGTTTATATAGCGGGATTACCCTAGCCAAAAACATTCAGTACTTC.

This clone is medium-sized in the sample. The CDR3 sequence: CSAPLAGGNTGELFF. The CDR3 DNA sequence: TGCAGTGCTCCCCTAGCGGGAGGGAATACCGGGGAGCTGTTTTTT. This chain links TRBV20-1 with TRBJ2-2, with 12 bases aligning to TRBD2. The trim removed 5 bases at V and 5 bases at J, leaving 6 bases unmatched. Germline V gene lookup returns CDR1 DFQATT and CDR2 SNEGSKA (reference sequence). The CDR3 is 15 residues long.

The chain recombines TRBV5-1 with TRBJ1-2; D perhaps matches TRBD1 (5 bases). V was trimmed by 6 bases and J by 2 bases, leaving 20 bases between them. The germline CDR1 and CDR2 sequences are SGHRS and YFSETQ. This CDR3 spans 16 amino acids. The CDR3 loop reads CASTPGVGRGNYGYTF. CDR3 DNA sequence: TGCGCCAGCACCCCCGGAGTCGGACGGGGCAACTATGGCTACACCTTC.

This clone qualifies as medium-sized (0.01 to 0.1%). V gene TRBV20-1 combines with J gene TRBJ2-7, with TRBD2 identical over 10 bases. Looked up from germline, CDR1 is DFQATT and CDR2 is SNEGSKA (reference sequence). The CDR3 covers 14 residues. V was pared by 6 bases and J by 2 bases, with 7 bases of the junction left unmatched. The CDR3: CSARTSGFTYEQYF. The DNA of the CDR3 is TGCAGTGCCCGGACTAGCGGATTTACCTACGAGCAGTACTTC.

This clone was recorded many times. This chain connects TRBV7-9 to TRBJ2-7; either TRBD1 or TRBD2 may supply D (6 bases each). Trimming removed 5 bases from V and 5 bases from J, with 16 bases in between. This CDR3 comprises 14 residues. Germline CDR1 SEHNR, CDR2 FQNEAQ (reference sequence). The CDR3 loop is CASSPGAGVNEQYF. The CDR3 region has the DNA TGTGCCAGCAGCCCGGGGGCTGGGGTTAACGAGCAGTACTTC.

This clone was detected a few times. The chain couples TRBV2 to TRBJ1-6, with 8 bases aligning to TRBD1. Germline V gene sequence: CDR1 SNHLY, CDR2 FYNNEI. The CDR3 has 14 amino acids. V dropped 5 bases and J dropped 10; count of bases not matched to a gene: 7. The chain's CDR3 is CASSSGQGMSPLHF. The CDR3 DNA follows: TGTGCCAGCAGTTCTGGACAGGGAATGTCACCCCTCCACTTT.

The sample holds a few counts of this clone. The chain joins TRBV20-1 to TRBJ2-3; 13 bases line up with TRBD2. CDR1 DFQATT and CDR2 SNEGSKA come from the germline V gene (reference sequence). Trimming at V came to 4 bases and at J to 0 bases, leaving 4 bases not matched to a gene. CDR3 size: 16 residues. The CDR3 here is CSAKGLAGTSTDTQYF. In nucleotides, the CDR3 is TGCAGTGCTAAGGGACTAGCGGGAACTAGCACAGATACGCAGTATTTT.

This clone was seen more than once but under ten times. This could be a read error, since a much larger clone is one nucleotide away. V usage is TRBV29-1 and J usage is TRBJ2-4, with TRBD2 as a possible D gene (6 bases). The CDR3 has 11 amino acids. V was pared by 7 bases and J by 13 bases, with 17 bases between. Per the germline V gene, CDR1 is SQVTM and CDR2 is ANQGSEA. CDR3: CSATVGGIQYF. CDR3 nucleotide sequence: TGCAGCGCCACCGTCGGAGGGATCCAGTACTTC.

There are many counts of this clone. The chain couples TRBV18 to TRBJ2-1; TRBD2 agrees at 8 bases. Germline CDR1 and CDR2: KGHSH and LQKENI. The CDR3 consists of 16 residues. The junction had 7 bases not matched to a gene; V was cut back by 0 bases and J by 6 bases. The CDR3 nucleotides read TGTGCCAGCTCACCACCGCGAGCGGGAGTTCCCAATGAGCAGTTCTTC. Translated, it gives CASSPPRAGVPNEQFF. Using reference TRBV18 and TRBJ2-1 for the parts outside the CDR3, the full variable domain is NAGVMQNPRHLVRRRGQEARLRCSPMKGHSHVYWYRQLPEEGLKFMVYLQKENIIDESGMPKERFSAEFPKEGPSILRIQQVVRGDSAAYFCASSPPRAGVPNEQFFGPGTRLTVL.

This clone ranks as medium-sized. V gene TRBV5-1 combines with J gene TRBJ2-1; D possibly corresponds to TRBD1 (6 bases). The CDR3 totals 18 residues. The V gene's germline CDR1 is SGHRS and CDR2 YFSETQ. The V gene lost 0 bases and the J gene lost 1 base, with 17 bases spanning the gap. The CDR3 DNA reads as TGCGCCAGCAGCTTGGGAGACAGGAATTTCTTGTCCTACAATGAGCAGTTCTTC. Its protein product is CASSLGDRNFLSYNEQFF.

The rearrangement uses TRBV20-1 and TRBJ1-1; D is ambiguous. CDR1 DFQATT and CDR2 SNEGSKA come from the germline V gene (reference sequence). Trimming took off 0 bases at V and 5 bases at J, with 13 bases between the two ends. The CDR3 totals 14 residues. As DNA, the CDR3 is TGCAGTGCTAGAGATTACGAGATTTGGACTGAAGCTTTCTTT. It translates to CSARDYEIWTEAFF.

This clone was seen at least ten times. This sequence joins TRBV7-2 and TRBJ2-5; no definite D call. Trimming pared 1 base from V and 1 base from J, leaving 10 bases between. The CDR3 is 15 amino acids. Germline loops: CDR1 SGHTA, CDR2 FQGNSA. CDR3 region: CASSLGGIVQETQYF. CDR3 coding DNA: TGTGCCAGCAGCTTAGGTGGGATTGTCCAAGAGACCCAGTACTTC.

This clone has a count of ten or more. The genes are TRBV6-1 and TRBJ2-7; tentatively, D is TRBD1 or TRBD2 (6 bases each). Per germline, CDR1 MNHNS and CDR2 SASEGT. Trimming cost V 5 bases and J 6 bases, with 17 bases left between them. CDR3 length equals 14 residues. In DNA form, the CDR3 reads TGTGCCAGCAGTCCCCGACAGGTGGGAGGCGAGCAGTACTTC. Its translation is CASSPRQVGGEQYF.

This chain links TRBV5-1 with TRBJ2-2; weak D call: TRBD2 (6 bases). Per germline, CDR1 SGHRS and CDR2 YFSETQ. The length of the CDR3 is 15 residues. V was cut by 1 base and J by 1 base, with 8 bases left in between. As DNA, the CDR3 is TGCGCCAGCAGCTTGTGGGGGGAGAACACCGGGGAGCTGTTTTTT. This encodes CASSLWGENTGELFF.

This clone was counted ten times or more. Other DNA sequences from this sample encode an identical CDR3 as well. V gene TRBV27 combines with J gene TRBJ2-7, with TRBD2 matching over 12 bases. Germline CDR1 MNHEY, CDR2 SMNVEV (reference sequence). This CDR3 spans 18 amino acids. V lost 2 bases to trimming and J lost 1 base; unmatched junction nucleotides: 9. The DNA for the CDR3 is TGTGCCAGCAGTTTAAGGGGGGGACTAGCGGGCGTATCCTACGAGCAGTACTTC. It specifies CASSLRGGLAGVSYEQYF.

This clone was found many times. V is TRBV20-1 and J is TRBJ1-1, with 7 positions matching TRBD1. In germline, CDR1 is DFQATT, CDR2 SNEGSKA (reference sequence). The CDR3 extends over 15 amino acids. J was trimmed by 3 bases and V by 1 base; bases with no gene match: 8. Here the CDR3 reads CSARVLQGRDTEAFF. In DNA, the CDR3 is TGCAGTGCTAGAGTGTTACAGGGGCGGGACACTGAAGCTTTCTTT.